This is a list of T cell receptor beta chains from one sample in a study of radiotherapy plus CTLA-4 blockade in lung cancer. Clones were read by immunoSEQ multiplex PCR, and TCRdb kept only the in-frame ones, dropping some. The sample lists about 120,000 clones; around 75% were seen once. The sample consisted of peripheral blood, taken from a patient treated with radiotherapy plus ipilimumab. Source of these receptors: a human donor with non-small cell lung cancer who had a partial response to radiotherapy plus ipilimumab. The conserved cysteine and the conserved F or W are not part of the CDR3 here. Each record gives: J gene, V gene, CDR3 protein.

TRBJ1-5 | TRBV28 | ASSQRTGFINQPQH
TRBJ1-1 | TRBV6-5 | ASSFDREAF
TRBJ1-1 | TRBV19 | ASSNHLNTEAF
TRBJ1-2 | TRBV27 | ASSLFGRGGGYT
TRBJ2-1 | TRBV5-1 | ASSLATGGLEDEQF
TRBJ2-1 | TRBV7-2 | ASSSGTSGGDEQF
TRBJ2-5 | TRBV7-7 | ASSLGGSLPYQETQY
TRBJ2-3 | TRBV27 | ASSTRTSGRAADTQY
TRBJ1-3 | TRBV27 | ASSFRSSGNTIY
TRBJ2-1 | TRBV11-2 | ASTLTTDYNEQF
TRBJ1-1 | TRBV25-1 | ASSETPQGQTEAF
TRBJ2-1 | TRBV4-2 | ASSQVPMGSSGRNEQF
TRBJ1-3 | TRBV19 | ASSTGGTIY
TRBJ2-1 | TRBV5-1 | ASSPMQLAGGPREQF
TRBJ2-5 | TRBV5-1 | ASSLGDSQETQY
TRBJ1-2 | TRBV27 | ASSLPGTSGGYT
TRBJ2-1 | TRBV5-5 | ASSSPGLANEQF